This T cell receptor (beta chain) appears in the sequencing data of a study of shared clonotypes between healthy human individuals. Study-wide findings and caveats: Investigators expected sequencing depth to affect clonotype sharing among donors.

Measured with immunoSEQ multiplex PCR; TCRdb has only the in-frame clones, and not every one. The data hold roughly 760,000 clones, with roughly 70% observed a single time. Per germline, CDR1 MNHEY and CDR2 SMNVEV (reference sequence). The CDR3 is 18 amino acids. V shed 2 bases, J shed 4 bases, and the junction held 9 bases outside the gene matches. In the CD4+ fraction, cells were divided into CD45RA+ naive and CD45RA-negative memory subsets. Points on this clone: Its specificity is unknown.

The chain recombines TRBV27 with TRBJ2-7; TRBD2 aligns across 15 bases. The sequencing input was memory CD4+ T cells sorted from blood. This sample's subset: CD45RA-negative fraction. The sequence came from a woman aged 25 to 39 in good health. The chain's CDR3 is CASSLAGLAGGLMYEQYF. The CDR3 nucleotides read TGTGCCAGCAGTTTAGCGGGACTAGCGGGAGGTCTTATGTACGAGCAGTACTTC.